This TCR beta chain was identified during a study of T cell responses to AZD1222 COVID-19 vaccine. General study results and limits: After two AZD1222 doses, spike-specific TCR breadth and depth rose versus day 0. Within unmutated variant regions lay the reported targets of nearly half of spike-specific TCRs.

The CDR3 is 14 amino acids. Trimming removed 6 bases from V and 3 bases from J; junction bases left unmatched: 2. Per germline, CDR1 SGHAT and CDR2 FQNNGV. Assay used: immunoSEQ multiplex PCR; TCRdb lists only in-frame clones, some missing. The sample holds over 130,000 clones. As for this clone: Its antigen is not known.

J is TRBJ2-2 and V is TRBV11-2; 9 bases are shared with TRBD1. The specimen sequenced was peripheral blood. This TCR came from an adult in good health. CDR3 loop: CASRRQGDTGELFF. Written as DNA, the CDR3 is TGTGCCAGCAGGAGACAGGGGGACACCGGGGAGCTGTTTTTT.